These 23 T cell receptor beta chains were sequenced from one sample in a study of OX40 agonist ivuxolimab in advanced cancers. Only in-frame clones appear in the TCRdb table, and some are missing; sequencing was by immunoSEQ multiplex PCR. The sample lists roughly 80,000 clones; around 93% were seen once. Source: CD4+ or CD8+ T cells sorted from blood, taken in a trial of the OX40 agonist ivuxolimab. These receptors came from an adult with an advanced solid tumor such as melanoma, head and neck, liver or kidney cancer.

The chain couples TRBV28 to TRBJ2-1; D is ambiguous. This CDR3 has 15 amino acids. V lost 10 bases, J lost 0 bases, and 16 bases lay in between. CDR1 MDHEN and CDR2 SYDVKM come from the germline V gene. CDR3 DNA: TGTGCCATCGCCTCGACGCTGAGCTCCTACAATGAGCAGTTCTTC. Its translation: CAIASTLSSYNEQFF.

This chain connects TRBV5-6 to TRBJ1-2; D unclear. V was clipped by 0 bases and J by 8 bases, with 11 bases between them. CDR1 and CDR2 (germline): SGHDT, YYEEEE. The CDR3 runs to 13 residues. The CDR3 DNA follows: TGTGCCAGCAGCTTGGTAGGGCTCGGGGGCTACACCTTC. As protein: CASSLVGLGGYTF.

This clone showed up just a few times. The same CDR3 can be traced to other DNA sequences in this sample. The J gene is TRBJ1-2, the V gene TRBV4-1; 7 nucleotides line up with TRBD1. The length of the CDR3 is 14 residues. Germline CDR1 is MGHRA and CDR2 is YSYEKL. V was pared by 0 bases and J by 2 bases, with 0 bases of the junction left unmatched. In DNA form, the CDR3 reads TGCGCCAGCAGCCAAGAGACAGGGAACTATGGCTACACCTTC. Translation: CASSQETGNYGYTF.

A note on this clone: Distinct nucleotide sequences in the sample also encode this CDR3. The chain couples TRBV6-1 to TRBJ1-4; 7 nucleotides agree with TRBD1. The CDR3 length is 15 residues. V trimming: 7 bases; J trimming: 4 bases; junction bases outside the gene matches: 9. The germline gives CDR1 MNHNS, CDR2 SASEGT. DNA for the CDR3: TGTGCCAGCAAACTAAGGACAGGACATAATGAAAAACTGTTTTTT. This translates into CASKLRTGHNEKLFF.

V and J are TRBV5-1 and TRBJ2-5; D is possibly TRBD2 (6 bases). The germline V gene has CDR1 SGHRS and CDR2 YFSETQ. This CDR3 is 13 amino acids long. V was pared by 1 base and J by 3 bases, with 7 bases between. The DNA for the CDR3 is TGCGCCAGCAGCTTGCCTAGCGAAGAGACCCAGTACTTC. Amino acid sequence: CASSLPSEETQYF.

This clone was seen a handful of times. The chain recombines TRBV10-1 with TRBJ1-5; tentative D call: TRBD1 (5 bases). The CDR3 has 12 residues. CDR1 is WNHNN and CDR2 is SYGVQD in the germline V gene (reference sequence). Trimming removed 10 bases from V and 3 bases from J, with 10 bases in between. The CDR3 here is CATGQSNQPQHF. CDR3 in DNA: TGCGCCACCGGACAATCCAATCAGCCCCAGCATTTT.

This clone was observed once. This chain joins TRBV6-6 and TRBJ1-4; no clear D gene. Trimming took 11 bases from V and 8 from J, leaving 18 bases between them. This CDR3 contains 13 residues. Germline V CDR1 and CDR2: MNHNY, SVGAGI (reference sequence). CDR3 sequence reads: CAAAMSGFEKLFF. As DNA, the CDR3 is TGTGCCGCAGCCATGAGTGGGTTCGAAAAACTGTTTTTT.

The chain's CDR3 is CASTPGQGPYEQYF. CDR3 sequence (DNA): TGTGCCAGCACCCCGGGACAGGGGCCCTACGAGCAGTACTTC. This chain links TRBV28 with TRBJ2-7, with 10 bases that match TRBD1. CDR1 is MDHEN and CDR2 is SYDVKM in the germline V gene. The junction had 5 bases not matched to a gene; V was cut back by 7 bases and J by 2 bases. This CDR3 region has 14 residues. Based on the CDR3 plus reference TRBV28 and TRBJ2-7, the full variable domain is DVKVTQSSRYLVKRTGEKVFLECVQDMDHENMFWYRQDPGLGLRLIYFSYDVKMKEKGDIPEGYSVSREKKERFSLILESASTNQTSMYLCASTPGQGPYEQYFGPGTRLTVT.

The genes are TRBV29-1 and TRBJ2-3; TRBD1 might be the D (5 bases). This CDR3 spans 14 amino acids. V was clipped by 0 bases and J by 4 bases, with 11 bases between them. Germline V CDR1 and CDR2: SQVTM, ANQGSEA. CDR3 in amino acids: CSVEDQGVPDTQYF. Written as DNA, the CDR3 is TGCAGCGTTGAAGACCAGGGCGTCCCAGATACGCAGTATTTT.

V and J are TRBV5-1 and TRBJ1-3, with a possible D match to TRBD1 (6 bases). Looked up from germline, CDR1 is SGHRS and CDR2 is YFSETQ. There are 16 residues in the CDR3. Between the trimmed V and J ends, which lost 0 bases and 0 bases, there was a span of 10 bases. The CDR3 DNA is TGCGCCAGCAGCTTGGCCCGGGACAACTCTGGAAACACCATATATTTT. Translated: CASSLARDNSGNTIYF. The entire variable domain, with the rest obtained from reference TRBV5-1 and TRBJ1-3, is as follows: KAGVTQTPRYLIKTRGQQVTLSCSPISGHRSVSWYQQTPGQGLQFLFEYFSETQRNKGNFPGRFSGRQFSNSRSEMNVSTLELGDSALYLCASSLARDNSGNTIYFGEGSWLTVV.

The chain joins TRBV5-1 to TRBJ2-3; a weak D match, TRBD2 (6 bases). Trimming removed 1 base at V and 3 bases at J, with 12 bases between. The CDR3 length is 15 residues. Germline V lookup: CDR1 SGHRS, CDR2 YFSETQ. The CDR3 DNA reads TGCGCCAGCAGCTTGCCGGTTCGGGAGACAGATACGCAGTATTTT. Protein sequence: CASSLPVRETDTQYF.

The sample holds one count of this clone. V gene TRBV19 combines with J gene TRBJ1-2, with D perhaps matching TRBD1 (5 bases). Per germline, CDR1 LNHDA and CDR2 SQIVND (reference sequence). V was pared by 3 bases and J by 4 bases, with 6 bases between. This CDR3 region has 12 residues. The chain's CDR3 is CASSMGGYGYTF. DNA for the CDR3: TGTGCCAGTAGTATGGGGGGCTATGGCTACACCTTC.

CDR3 residues: CASSLLLGGREQFF. CDR3 in DNA: TGTGCCAGCAGTTTATTACTAGGGGGCAGGGAGCAGTTCTTC. The rearrangement links TRBV28 to TRBJ2-1, with 7 nucleotides matching TRBD1. The CDR3 spans 14 residues. The J segment lost 10 bases and the V segment lost 1 base, leaving 7 bases of the junction unmatched. Looked up from germline, CDR1 is MDHEN and CDR2 is SYDVKM.

A word on this clone: This CDR3 fails to terminate in the conserved phenylalanine or tryptophan, so it likely reflects a read error. DNA of the CDR3: TGTGCCAGCCGTCAAACAGGGTACTATGGCTACACCCTC. As protein: CASRQTGYYGYTL. The chain employs TRBV28 and TRBJ1-2, with D maybe TRBD1 (6 bases). The CDR3 has 13 residues. V was pared by 8 bases and J by 3 bases, with 13 bases between. Germline V gene sequence: CDR1 MDHEN, CDR2 SYDVKM.

This rearrangement joins TRBV5-1 to TRBJ2-7; D is uncertain. CDR1 and CDR2 (germline): SGHRS, YFSETQ. This CDR3 contains 13 residues. V dropped 4 bases and J dropped 0 bases, with 8 bases sitting between them. CDR3 loop: CASSVISSYEQYF. The CDR3 DNA follows: TGCGCCAGCAGCGTGATAAGCTCCTACGAGCAGTACTTC.

This clone was detected only once. V and J are TRBV27 and TRBJ2-7; 8 nucleotides align to TRBD1. The length of the CDR3 is 14 residues. Germline V lookup: CDR1 MNHEY, CDR2 SMNVEV (reference sequence). V shed 5 bases, J shed 5 bases, and the junction held 8 bases outside the gene matches. CDR3 loop: CASSPRTGTDEQYF. The CDR3 coding sequence is TGTGCCAGCAGTCCCCGGACAGGGACGGACGAGCAGTACTTC.

The chain uses TRBV28 and TRBJ2-1; 7 bases are shared with TRBD2. V lost 1 base, J lost 3 bases, and 6 bases stayed unmatched. This CDR3 comprises 16 residues. Germline V lookup: CDR1 MDHEN, CDR2 SYDVKM. The CDR3 here is CASSLFAGVNYNEQFF. The CDR3 DNA is TGTGCCAGCAGTTTATTTGCGGGAGTTAACTACAATGAGCAGTTCTTC.

This chain joins TRBV7-2 and TRBJ1-3; the D gene is possibly TRBD1 (6 bases). The V gene's germline CDR1 is SGHTA and CDR2 FQGNSA. CDR3 length equals 15 residues. Trimming pared 5 bases from V and 9 bases from J, leaving 20 bases between. The CDR3 DNA follows: TGTGCCAGCAGCCCACCCCGGGGGCCTGTGACCACCATATATTTT. This sequence encodes CASSPPRGPVTTIYF.

The chain has TRBV7-6 and TRBJ2-1; 9 nucleotides agree with TRBD1. Per the germline V gene, CDR1 is SGHVS and CDR2 is FNYEAQ. After removal of 2 bases from V and 1 base from J, the junction contained 3 bases not matched to a gene. The CDR3 totals 16 residues. CDR3 residues: CASSLYRGLSYNEQFF. CDR3 DNA sequence: TGTGCCAGCAGCTTATACAGGGGGCTTTCCTACAATGAGCAGTTCTTC. The full variable domain, rest sourced from reference TRBV7-6 and TRBJ2-1, is GAGVSQSPRYKVTKRGQDVALRCDPISGHVSLYWYRQALGQGPEFLTYFNYEAQQDKSGLPNDRFSAERPEGSISTLTIQRTEQRDSAMYRCASSLYRGLSYNEQFFGPGTRLTVL.

This clone was counted a single time. The chain combines TRBV2 with TRBJ1-2, with D unresolved. This CDR3 is 12 amino acids long. Trimming pared 2 bases from V and 5 bases from J, leaving 6 bases between. Germline assignment: CDR1 SNHLY and CDR2 FYNNEI. The CDR3 here is CASSEQQYGYTF. DNA of the CDR3: TGTGCCAGCAGTGAACAACAGTATGGCTACACCTTC.

J is TRBJ2-6 and V is TRBV19; the match to TRBD1 covers 9 bases. Trimming took 3 bases from V and 0 from J; bases not matched to a gene: 6. The CDR3 length is 18 residues. CDR1 and CDR2 (germline): LNHDA, SQIVND (reference sequence). CDR3 loop: CASSIQSTGGSGANVLTF. DNA of the CDR3: TGTGCCAGTAGTATCCAATCGACAGGGGGCTCTGGGGCCAACGTCCTGACTTTC.

In nucleotides, the CDR3 is TGTGCCAGCAGCTTAGGGGGGGCTGAGGCAGATACGCAGTATTTT. Its protein is CASSLGGAEADTQYF. The V and J genes are TRBV11-3 and TRBJ2-3; D tentatively reads TRBD1 or TRBD2 (6 bases each). Trimming shortened V by 1 base and J by 4 bases, and 12 bases separated the two germline ends. The CDR3 has 15 amino acids. Germline V lookup: CDR1 SGHNT, CDR2 YENEEA.

This clone was observed a single time. The gene calls are TRBV19 and TRBJ2-7; TRBD1 matches at 10 bases. Germline values: CDR1 LNHDA, CDR2 SQIVND (reference sequence). The CDR3 is made up of 17 amino acids. Trimming took 2 bases from V and 0 from J; bases not matched to a gene: 7. CDR3 sequence reads: CASSIPHGQGVSYEQYF. The CDR3 nucleotides are TGTGCCAGTAGTATACCGCACGGACAGGGGGTCTCCTACGAGCAGTACTTC.